This TCR beta chain was sequenced for a study of T cells in tumors after PD-1 blockade. Study-wide context: Some patients also took daily vismodegib 150 mg during anti-PD-1 treatment. On average, peripheral blood gave some 120,000 TCR templates and about 34,000 unique clonotypes. Study-wide results and caveats: Peripheral recruitment is suggested, as some novel exhausted tumor clones were in pre-treatment blood.

The CDR3 has 16 residues. Germline V gene sequence: CDR1 SGHRS, CDR2 YFSETQ. The V end lost 0 bases, the J end lost 2 bases, and 11 bases lay between the germline ends. This clone showed up just a few times. The antigen is unknown. The repertoire was sequenced with immunoSEQ multiplex PCR; TCRdb's copy has only in-frame clones and lacks some. Of around 25,000 clones listed, 70% to 85% are singletons. The starting material was PBMCs, obtained after anti-PD-1 treatment. The TCR comes from a human donor with basal cell carcinoma. V is TRBV5-1 and J is TRBJ2-2; D assignment may be TRBD1 or TRBD2 (6 bases each). This CDR3 reads CASSLGGGGNTGELFF. The CDR3 DNA is TGCGCCAGCAGCTTGGGCGGAGGGGGAAACACCGGGGAGCTGTTTTTT.